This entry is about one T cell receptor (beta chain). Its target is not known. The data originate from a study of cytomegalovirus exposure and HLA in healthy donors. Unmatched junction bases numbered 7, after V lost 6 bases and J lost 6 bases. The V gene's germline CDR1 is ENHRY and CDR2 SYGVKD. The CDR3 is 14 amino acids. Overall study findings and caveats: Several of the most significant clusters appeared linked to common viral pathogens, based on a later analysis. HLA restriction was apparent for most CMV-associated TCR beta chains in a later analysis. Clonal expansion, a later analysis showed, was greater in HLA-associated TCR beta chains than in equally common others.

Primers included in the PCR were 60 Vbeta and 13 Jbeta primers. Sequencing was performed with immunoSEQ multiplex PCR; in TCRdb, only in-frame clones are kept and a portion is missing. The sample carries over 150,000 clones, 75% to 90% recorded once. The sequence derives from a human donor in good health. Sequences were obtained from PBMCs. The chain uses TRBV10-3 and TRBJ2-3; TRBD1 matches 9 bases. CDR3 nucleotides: TGTGCCATCAGCCCGGGACAGGGTGTTGATACGCAGTATTTT. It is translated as CAISPGQGVDTQYF.